Listed below are T cell receptor beta chains from one sample, sequenced in a study of Tregs in tolerant kidney transplant recipients. Assay: immunoSEQ multiplex PCR; the TCRdb copy retains only in-frame clones and omits some. The sample includes about 100,000 clones, 90% of them seen just once. Source: CD4+ T cells from blood, taken before the transplant. These receptors were taken from a human donor who received a combined kidney and bone marrow transplant. Both conserved end residues are part of each CDR3. D genes are given only for firm matches. Only part of the rows carry a size: once, few, many, or a class if the clone is expanded.

>TRBV30|TRBD1|TRBJ1-2|13|.
CAWIQGANYGYTF
TGTGCCTGGATCCAGGGGGCTAACTATGGCTACACCTTC
>TRBV5-6|.|TRBJ2-7|13|.
CASSLIGVGEQYF
TGTGCCAGCAGCTTGATAGGGGTGGGCGAGCAGTACTTC
>TRBV29-1|TRBD2|TRBJ2-1|17|.
CSVDAPGLVPSGNEQFF
TGCAGCGTTGACGCCCCGGGACTAGTACCGTCGGGAAATGAGCAGTTCTTC
>TRBV18|.|TRBJ2-2|15|.
CASSPYETYTGELFF
TGTGCCAGCTCACCATATGAGACTTACACCGGGGAGCTGTTTTTT
>TRBV29-1|.|TRBJ1-4|12|.
CSVQGNNEKLFF
TGCAGCGTGCAGGGAAATAATGAAAAACTGTTTTTT
>TRBV27|.|TRBJ2-6|17|.
CASSSYRNSSGANVLTF
TGTGCCAGCAGTTCCTACAGAAATAGCTCTGGGGCCAACGTCCTGACTTTC
>TRBV4-1|TRBD2|TRBJ2-1|17|.
CASSRQPSGRAYNEQFF
TGCGCCAGCAGCCGGCAACCAAGCGGGAGGGCCTACAATGAGCAGTTCTTC
>TRBV5-1|TRBD2|TRBJ2-3|20|.
CASSSDNRTSGGDSTDTQYF
TGCGCCAGCAGCTCCGACAACCGGACTAGCGGGGGGGATAGCACAGATACGCAGTATTTT
>TRBV7-8|.|TRBJ2-3|12|.
CASSPPGPTQYF
TGTGCCAGCAGCCCACCCGGTCCCACGCAGTATTTT
>TRBV5-1|TRBD1|TRBJ2-5|14|.
CASSLGTGRETQYF
TGCGCCAGCAGCTTGGGGACAGGGCGGGAGACCCAGTACTTC
>TRBV28|TRBD1|TRBJ1-2|12|.
CASSSTGGGYTF
TGTGCCAGCAGTTCGACAGGGGGCGGCTACACCTTC
>TRBV19|TRBD2|TRBJ2-7|17|.
CASSKMGGLASIYEQYF
TGTGCCAGTAGTAAAATGGGAGGACTAGCTTCAATCTACGAGCAGTACTTC
>TRBV4-1|TRBD1|TRBJ2-7|21|few
CASSQGLIGSRGMRGPYEQYF
TGCGCCAGCAGCCAGGGTTTAATAGGGTCCAGGGGAATGAGGGGGCCCTACGAGCAGTACTTC
>TRBV28|.|TRBJ1-5|15|.
CASSLDSLSNQPQHF
TGTGCCAGCAGTCTAGACAGTCTGAGCAATCAGCCCCAGCATTTT
>TRBV11-2|TRBD2|TRBJ2-1|15|.
CASSTPSGTVHEQFF
TGTGCCAGCAGCACACCTAGCGGGACTGTCCATGAGCAGTTCTTC
>TRBV5-1|TRBD1|TRBJ1-6|14|.
CASGRDRENSPLHF
TGCGCCAGCGGAAGGGACAGGGAGAATTCACCCCTCCACTTT
>TRBV7-2|TRBD2|TRBJ2-7|14|few
CASSGGGSIYEQYF
TGTGCCAGCAGCGGAGGCGGGAGTATCTACGAGCAGTACTTC
>TRBV6-6|TRBD1|TRBJ2-7|15|.
CASSPAGQGIHEQYF
TGTGCCAGCAGTCCTGCTGGACAGGGTATCCACGAGCAGTACTTC
>TRBV7-9|TRBD1|TRBJ1-1|14|.
CASSQKGANTEAFF
TGTGCCAGCAGCCAGAAGGGGGCGAACACTGAAGCTTTCTTT
>TRBV5-1|TRBD1|TRBJ1-1|18|.
CASSILSWEDRSSTEAFF
TGCGCCAGCAGCATTCTGAGTTGGGAGGACAGGAGTAGCACTGAAGCTTTCTTT
>TRBV6-5|TRBD1|TRBJ2-7|15|once
CASSYWTGGKVEQYF
TGTGCCAGCAGTTATTGGACAGGGGGCAAGGTCGAGCAGTACTTC
>TRBV19|.|TRBJ1-1|16|.
CASSIDHAPEAGRAFF
TGTGCCAGTAGTATAGATCATGCCCCCGAGGCAGGGCGGGCTTTCTTT
>TRBV21-1|.|TRBJ1-5|16|.
CASSKVRKDTPRSQHF
TGTGCCAGCAGCAAAGTTCGGAAGGACACCCCCCGGTCCCAGCATTTT